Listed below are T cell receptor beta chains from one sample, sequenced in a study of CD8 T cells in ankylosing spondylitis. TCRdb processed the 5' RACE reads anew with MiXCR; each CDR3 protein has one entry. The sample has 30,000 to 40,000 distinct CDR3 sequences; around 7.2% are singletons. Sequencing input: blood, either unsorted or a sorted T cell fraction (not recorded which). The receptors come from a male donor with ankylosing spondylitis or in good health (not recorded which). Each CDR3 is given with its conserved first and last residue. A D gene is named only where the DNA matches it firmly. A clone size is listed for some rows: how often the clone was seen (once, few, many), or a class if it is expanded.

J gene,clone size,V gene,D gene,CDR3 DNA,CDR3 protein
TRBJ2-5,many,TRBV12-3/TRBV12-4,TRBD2,TGTGCCAGCAGTCCAAGGACTAGCGGGAGGGCCGGATTCGGGGAGACCCAGTACTTC,CASSPRTSGRAGFGETQYF
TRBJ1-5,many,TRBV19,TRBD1,TGTGCCAGTAGTGCCCAGGGACAGGGGGTAGGCAATCAGCCCCAGCATTTT,CASSAQGQGVGNQPQHF
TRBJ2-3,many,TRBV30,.,TGTGCCTGGAGCCAGGTTGCAGATACGCAGTATTTT,CAWSQVADTQYF
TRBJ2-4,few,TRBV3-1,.,TGTGCCAGCAGCCAAGTCCGCACGGACAAAAACATTCAGTACTTC,CASSQVRTDKNIQYF
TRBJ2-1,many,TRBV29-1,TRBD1,TGCAGCGTGGGTGACAGGGGCAATGAGCAGTTCTTC,CSVGDRGNEQFF
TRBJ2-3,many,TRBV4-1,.,TGCGCCAGCAGCCAAGATCGTAGGAGCGGATGGAGCACAGATACGCAGTATTTT,CASSQDRRSGWSTDTQYF
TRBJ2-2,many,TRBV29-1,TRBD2,TGCAGCGTTGAAGAACAAGCGGGAGACACCGGGGAGCTGTTTTTT,CSVEEQAGDTGELFF
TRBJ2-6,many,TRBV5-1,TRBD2,TGCGCCAGTCAACTAGCGACTGGGGCCAACGTCCTGACTTTC,CASQLATGANVLTF
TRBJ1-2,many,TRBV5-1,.,TGCGCCAGCAGCTTGGTGGGGGAAGCTAACTATGGCTACACCTTC,CASSLVGEANYGYTF
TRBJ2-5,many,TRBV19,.,TGTGCCAGTAGCGATGATCGGGAAGAGACCCAGTACTTC,CASSDDREETQYF
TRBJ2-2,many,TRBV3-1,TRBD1,TGTGCCAGCAGCCCAGGACCCCCGGGACAGGGAAGGGAGCTGTTTTTT,CASSPGPPGQGRELFF
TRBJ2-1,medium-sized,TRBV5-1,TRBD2,TGCGCCAGCAGCTTGGACCTAGCGGGTTACAATGAGCAGTTCTTC,CASSLDLAGYNEQFF
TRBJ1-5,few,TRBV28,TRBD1,TGTGCCAGCAGTTCCCCCGACAGGGCGGGTAAAGCCCAGCATTTT,CASSSPDRAGKAQHF
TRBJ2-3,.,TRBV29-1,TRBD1,TGCAGCGGGAGTAGAGGCCACGGACAGGACGGAGATACGCAGTATTTT,CSGSRGHGQDGDTQYF
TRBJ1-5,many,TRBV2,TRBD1,TGTGCCAGCAGTGTAACGACAGGGAGCAATCAGCCCCAGCATTTT,CASSVTTGSNQPQHF
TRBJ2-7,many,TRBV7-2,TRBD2,TGTGCCAGCAGCTTAGCCGGGACTAGCGCTTACGAGCAGTACTTC,CASSLAGTSAYEQYF
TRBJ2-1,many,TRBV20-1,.,TGCAGTGCTAGAGTCGCTATCGGTGAGCAGTTCTTC,CSARVAIGEQFF
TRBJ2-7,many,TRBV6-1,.,TGTGCCAGCAGGTCCGGGACTGGGACCTACGAGCAGTACTTC,CASRSGTGTYEQYF